This TCR beta chain originates from a study of blood T cell repertoires in COVID-19. Background on the study: COVID-19 samples from acute and convalescent phases originated in the United States, Italy and Spain. From T cells, B-cell-depleted T cells, or PBMCs came the material, which was cDNA or gDNA.

This clone was seen a single time. Original data processing: Amplified reference gene primers provided the basis for estimating nucleated cell counts. Generated by immunoSEQ multiplex PCR, the TCRdb table keeps only in-frame clones and is missing some. For V, J and clone size, that table is used; D and trimming come from the DNA. The sample lists 130,000 to 150,000 clones, around four fifths seen once, with 35% to 45% in the top ten. The source of this sequence is a human donor in a cohort sampled during active COVID-19. The source material was peripheral blood.

CDR3 nucleotide sequence: TGTGCCAGCAGTTTAATCGGCACAGATACGCAGTATTTT. Its translation is CASSLIGTDTQYF. This chain connects TRBV12-3 or TRBV12-4 to TRBJ2-3, with unresolved D. The CDR3 length is 13 residues. Trimming left V 2 bases short and J 1 base short, with 4 bases between.